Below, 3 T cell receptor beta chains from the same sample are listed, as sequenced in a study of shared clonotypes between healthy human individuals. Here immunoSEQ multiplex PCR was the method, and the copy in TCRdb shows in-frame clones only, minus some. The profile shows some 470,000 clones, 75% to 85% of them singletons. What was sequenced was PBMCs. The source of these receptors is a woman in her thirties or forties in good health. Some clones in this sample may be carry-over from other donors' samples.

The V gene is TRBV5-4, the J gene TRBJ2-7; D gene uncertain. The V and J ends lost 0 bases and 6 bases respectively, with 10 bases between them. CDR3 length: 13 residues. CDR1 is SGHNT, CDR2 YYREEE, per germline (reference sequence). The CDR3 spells CASSLGPTSEQYF. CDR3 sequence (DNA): TGTGCCAGCAGCTTGGGGCCCACCAGCGAGCAGTACTTC.

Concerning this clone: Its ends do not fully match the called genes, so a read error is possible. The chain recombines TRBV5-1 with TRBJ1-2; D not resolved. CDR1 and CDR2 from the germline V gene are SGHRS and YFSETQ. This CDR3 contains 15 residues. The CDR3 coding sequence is TGCGCCTGCAGCTTGGCGGGGAGGTCGGTATATGGCTACACCTTC. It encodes CACSLAGRSVYGYTF.

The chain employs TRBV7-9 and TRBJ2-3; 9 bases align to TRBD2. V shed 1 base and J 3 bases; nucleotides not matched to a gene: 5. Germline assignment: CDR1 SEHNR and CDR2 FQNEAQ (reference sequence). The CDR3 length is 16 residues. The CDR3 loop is CASSLVTSGYTDTQYF. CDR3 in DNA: TGTGCCAGCAGCTTAGTCACTAGCGGGTATACAGATACGCAGTATTTT. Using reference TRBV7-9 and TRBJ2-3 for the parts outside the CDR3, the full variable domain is DTGVSQNPRHKITKRGQNVTFRCDPISEHNRLYWYRQTLGQGPEFLTYFQNEAQLEKSRLLSDRFSAERPKGSFSTLEIQRTEQGDSAMYLCASSLVTSGYTDTQYFGPGTRLTVL.